This is a list of T cell receptor beta chains from one sample in a study of T cells in Graves' hyperthyroidism and ophthalmopathy. TCRdb re-derived calls from the multiplex PCR reads in MiXCR, one entry per CDR3 protein. The data contain 650,000 to 700,000 distinct CDR3 sequences, roughly a sixth of them singletons. Specimen: blood. These receptors all come from a man in his fifties or sixties with Graves' hyperthyroidism. Both conserved end residues are part of each CDR3. A D gene is named only where the DNA matches it firmly. Some rows mark clone size as missing; the rest say once, few, many or name a class of expanded clone.

TRBD1,many,TRBV7-9,TRBJ1-5,18,TGTGCCAGCAGCTCAACCGACAGGGGGATCTTCGGCAATCAGCCCCAGCATTTT,CASSSTDRGIFGNQPQHF
.,many,TRBV28,TRBJ2-6,20,TGTGCCAGCAGTTTATATTCCCCTGGAGGCTTGGACTCTGGGGCCAACGTCCTGACTTTC,CASSLYSPGGLDSGANVLTF
TRBD1,few,TRBV20-1,TRBJ2-1,16,TGCAGTGCTAGAGATCAGGGGGCGCGACTACTCAGGGAGCAGTTCTTC,CSARDQGARLLREQFF
.,many,TRBV6-1,TRBJ1-5,15,TGTGCCAGCAGAGGAGGGTTCGACGGCAATCAGCCCCAGCATTTT,CASRGGFDGNQPQHF
.,few,TRBV11-2,TRBJ2-7,17,TGTGCCAGCAGCTTAGATCGCGTGGCTAGAGGGCTCTACGAGCAGTACTTC,CASSLDRVARGLYEQYF
TRBD1,few,TRBV20-1,TRBJ2-7,15,TGCAGTGCTAGGGGTAACAGGGGTATCGTCCACGAGCAGTACTTC,CSARGNRGIVHEQYF
TRBD1,many,TRBV10-3,TRBJ1-5,14,TGTGCCATCAGTGGACAGGGACGTGGTCAGCCCCAGCATTTT,CAISGQGRGQPQHF
.,.,TRBV6-5,TRBJ1-2,13,TGTGCCAGCAGTTACCCGGCAGGGATTGGCTACACCTTC,CASSYPAGIGYTF
.,few,TRBV2,TRBJ2-4,16,TGTGCCAGCAGGGAGGGGGGACAGCTAGCCAAAAACATTCAGTACTTC,CASREGGQLAKNIQYF
.,few,TRBV11-2,TRBJ2-1,17,TGTGCCAGCAGCTTACCCTGGGGGCCCAGCTCCTACAATGAGCAGTTCTTC,CASSLPWGPSSYNEQFF
.,few,TRBV19,TRBJ1-1,13,TGTGCCAGTAGTATCGGGAGGGTTACTGAAGCTTTCTTT,CASSIGRVTEAFF
TRBD2,.,TRBV20-1,TRBJ2-3,13,TGCAGTGCCGGAATAGCGGGAGCAGATACGCAGTATTTT,CSAGIAGADTQYF
TRBD1,many,TRBV2,TRBJ2-1,15,TGTGCCAGCAGTCGGGACAGTAGCTCCTACAATGAGCAGTTCTTC,CASSRDSSSYNEQFF
.,many,TRBV30,TRBJ2-2,13,TGTGCCTGGAGACGATCGAACACCGGGGAGCTGTTTTTT,CAWRRSNTGELFF
TRBD1,many,TRBV19,TRBJ1-6,16,TGTGCCAGTAGTATGACATGGAGACAGGGGAATTCACCCCTCCACTTT,CASSMTWRQGNSPLHF
TRBD1,once,TRBV6-5,TRBJ1-3,20,TGTGCCAGCAGTTCCAACCGCCGGCGGCAGGGGGTTGTAACTGGAAACACCATATATTTT,CASSSNRRRQGVVTGNTIYF
TRBD2,few,TRBV29-1,TRBJ2-3,14,TGCAGCGTCTCCGGGACTAGCGGAACAGATACGCAGTATTTT,CSVSGTSGTDTQYF
TRBD2,many,TRBV18,TRBJ2-3,14,TGTGCCAGCTCACCAGCGGGAGGCAGAGATACGCAGTATTTT,CASSPAGGRDTQYF
.,.,TRBV20-1,TRBJ2-7,15,TGCAGTGCTAGAGATGACGGGGCAGGGGTCTACGAGCAGTACTTC,CSARDDGAGVYEQYF
.,.,TRBV20-1,TRBJ2-3,13,TGCAGTGCTATTGGGGCTAGAACAGATACGCAGTATTTT,CSAIGARTDTQYF
TRBD2,few,TRBV27,TRBJ2-1,13,TGTGCCAGCAGTTTGGCTAGCGGGAATGAGCAGTCCTTC,CASSLASGNEQSF
.,many,TRBV3-1,TRBJ2-7,11,TGTGCCAGCAGCCAGGGATACGAGCAGTACTTC,CASSQGYEQYF
.,many,TRBV7-2,TRBJ1-4,15,TGTGCCAGCAGCCCTAGAGCTGAAACTAATGAAAAACTGTTTTTT,CASSPRAETNEKLFF
TRBD2,.,TRBV19,TRBJ2-1,16,TGTGCCAGTAGTATTGGGAGCGGGAGGGCCAACAATGGGCAGTTCTTC,CASSIGSGRANNGQFF
.,.,TRBV20-1,TRBJ2-5,13,TGCAGTGCTAGAGATGTCCGTATGAAGACCCAGTACTTC,CSARDVRMKTQYF
TRBD1,many,TRBV7-9,TRBJ1-5,17,TGTGCCAGCAGCTCGGGTCCGACAGGGGGGCGGAATCAGCCCCAGCATTTT,CASSSGPTGGRNQPQHF
.,many,TRBV7-8,TRBJ2-5,15,TGTGCCAGCAGGGCGGGACAGCTGATCCAAGAGACCCAGTACTTC,CASRAGQLIQETQYF
.,.,TRBV28,TRBJ1-5,17,TGTGCCAGCAGTTCCTCCCTAGCGGGATCCCCCTTAGATACGCAGCATTTT,CASSSSLAGSPLDTQHF
TRBD1,once,TRBV7-3,TRBJ2-1,15,TGTGCCAGCAGCTCGGGACAGGGTTTAGTTGATGAGCAGTTCTTC,CASSSGQGLVDEQFF
.,.,TRBV29-1,TRBJ2-1,11,TGCAGCGTTTCTCCGGGGGATGAGCAGTTCTTC,CSVSPGDEQFF
.,many,TRBV28,TRBJ2-1,13,TGTGCCAGCAGTTTCCTGACACCCAATGAGCAGTTCTTC,CASSFLTPNEQFF
.,many,TRBV10-3,TRBJ2-1,16,TGTGCCATCGGCAGACAGTCTTCCAGCTCCTACAATAAGCAGTTCTTC,CAIGRQSSSSYNKQFF
TRBD1,few,TRBV28,TRBJ2-3,14,TGTGCCAGCAGTTGGACAGGCGCCACAGATACGCAGTATTTT,CASSWTGATDTQYF
TRBD2,.,TRBV5-1,TRBJ2-1,15,TGCGCCAGCAGCTTCATAGCGGGATCATTCGGTGAGCAGTTCTTC,CASSFIAGSFGEQFF
TRBD1,.,TRBV12-3/TRBV12-4,TRBJ2-3,16,TGTGCCAGCAGTTTAACACGGGACAGGGGTACAGATACGCAGTATTTT,CASSLTRDRGTDTQYF
TRBD1,many,TRBV28,TRBJ1-1,15,TGTGCCAGCAGTTTAAGGGACAGGGGCATAAGGGGAGCTTTCTTT,CASSLRDRGIRGAFF
TRBD1,.,TRBV19,TRBJ1-5,15,TGTGCCAGTAGTAGACAGGGGCGAAGCAATCAGCCCCAGCATTTT,CASSRQGRSNQPQHF
.,few,TRBV28,TRBJ1-5,15,TGTGCCAGCAGTTTATATCAAGATAGCAATCAGCCCCAGCATTTT,CASSLYQDSNQPQHF
.,.,TRBV7-2,TRBJ1-4,15,TGTGCCAGCAGCCAGAGACTGCACACGAATGAAAAACTGTTTTTT,CASSQRLHTNEKLFF
TRBD1,.,TRBV5-1,TRBJ2-1,14,TGCGCCAGCAGTCGGGACAGGCGTTACATTGAGCAGTTCTTC,CASSRDRRYIEQFF
TRBD1,many,TRBV30,TRBJ2-7,14,TGTGCCTGGAGCCGAACAGGGGCTCGATACGAGCAGTACTTC,CAWSRTGARYEQYF
TRBD2,many,TRBV20-1,TRBJ2-1,20,TGCAGTGCTAGGCCCATAGCGGGCAGAGGACTGTTTCGGCGATACAATGAGCAGTTCTTC,CSARPIAGRGLFRRYNEQFF
.,once,TRBV28,TRBJ1-5,15,TGTGCCAGCACCCCGACAGGAGCGGTATATCAGCCCCAGCATTTT,CASTPTGAVYQPQHF
TRBD2,many,TRBV9,TRBJ2-1,15,TGTGCCAGCAGCACGAGCGGGAGGGAGGTCAATGAGCAGTTCTTC,CASSTSGREVNEQFF
.,many,TRBV7-9,TRBJ2-1,14,TGTGCCAGCCATCGCGGACTCGACTACAATGAGCAGTTCTTC,CASHRGLDYNEQFF
TRBD2,many,TRBV12-3/TRBV12-4,TRBJ2-7,18,TGTGCCAGCAGTTTTTCCAGACTAGCGGGAGCCTTCTCCTACGAGCAGTACTTC,CASSFSRLAGAFSYEQYF
.,.,TRBV9,TRBJ2-5,16,TGTGCCAGCAGCGTAGCTCCCCAGGAGACCCAAGAGACCCAGTACTTC,CASSVAPQETQETQYF
TRBD2,few,TRBV7-9,TRBJ2-3,15,TGTGCCAGCAGCTTATCACCTAGCGGGATTGCTACGCAGTATTTT,CASSLSPSGIATQYF
.,many,TRBV11-2,TRBJ2-1,15,TGTGCCAGCAGCGTCGAGGGATTCTCCTACAATGAGCAGTTCTTC,CASSVEGFSYNEQFF
TRBD2,.,TRBV24-1,TRBJ2-3,14,TGTGCCACCAGCCTAGCGGGAGTTCGAGATACGCAGTATTTT,CATSLAGVRDTQYF
.,.,TRBV28,TRBJ2-7,15,TGTGCCAGCAGTGGCGAACAGGGTGGCTCCTACGAGCAGTACTTC,CASSGEQGGSYEQYF
TRBD1,many,TRBV5-6,TRBJ2-5,14,TGTGCCAGCAGCTGGGACAGTTTAACGGAGACCCAGTACTTC,CASSWDSLTETQYF
.,few,TRBV18,TRBJ2-7,13,TGTGCCAGCTCACAAGGGGCGAACTTCGAGCAGTACTTC,CASSQGANFEQYF
.,many,TRBV6-1,TRBJ2-3,14,TGTGCCAGCAAGGACTCCCCTAGCACAGATACGCAGTATTTT,CASKDSPSTDTQYF
TRBD2,many,TRBV20-1,TRBJ2-1,18,TGCAGTGCTAGCGTCCTAGGACTAGCGGGAGTAAGTCGTAATGAGCAGTTCTTC,CSASVLGLAGVSRNEQFF
.,many,TRBV19,TRBJ1-5,13,TGTGCCAGTAGTATCCAGGCTTGGCAGCCCCAGCATTTT,CASSIQAWQPQHF
TRBD1,.,TRBV5-1,TRBJ2-6,19,TGCGCCAGCAGCTTGAGGAGGACAGGGGTTTCTTCTGGGGCCAACGTCCTGACTTTC,CASSLRRTGVSSGANVLTF
TRBD2,many,TRBV28,TRBJ2-7,16,TGTGCCAGCAGTGCTACAACTAGCGGGAGAGTTAGCGGGCAGTACTTC,CASSATTSGRVSGQYF
TRBD2,many,TRBV2,TRBJ2-7,14,TGTGCCAGCAGTGATGTGGCTAGCGGCTACGAGCAGTACTTC,CASSDVASGYEQYF